What follows are 6 T cell receptor beta chains derived from one specimen sequenced in a study of blood T cell repertoires in COVID-19. Some clones are missing from TCRdb's copy, which holds only in-frame ones; the method was immunoSEQ multiplex PCR. The table records around 200,000 clones, just over 85% of them present only once. The specimen was PBMCs or T cells enriched from blood (not recorded which). The receptors stem from a woman aged 40 to 49 with acute COVID-19.

The chain joins TRBV27 to TRBJ2-1, with D possibly matching TRBD2 (6 bases). The CDR3 totals 14 residues. CDR1 and CDR2 (germline): MNHEY, SMNVEV (reference sequence). The V gene lost 6 bases and the J gene lost 2 bases, with 11 bases spanning the gap. CDR3 region: CASSIGGPYNEQFF. The CDR3 bases are TGTGCCAGCAGCATAGGAGGGCCCTACAATGAGCAGTTCTTC.

The chain joins TRBV27 to TRBJ1-1; maybe TRBD1 (5 bases). Germline V gene sequence: CDR1 MNHEY, CDR2 SMNVEV (reference sequence). The CDR3 has 14 amino acids. V was pared by 8 bases and J by 3 bases, with 16 bases between. CDR3 DNA sequence: TGTGCCAGCTCCTCAGGGTACTTGGACACTGAAGCTTTCTTT. This translates into CASSSGYLDTEAFF.

Only a few counts were recorded for this clone. The chain joins TRBV18 to TRBJ2-1; perhaps TRBD1 as D (6 bases). The CDR3 spans 14 residues. CDR1 and CDR2 from the germline V gene are KGHSH and LQKENI. The V and J ends lost 5 bases and 8 bases respectively, with 16 bases between them. As DNA, the CDR3 is TGTGCCAGCTCAGTCTGGCAGGGGATCGATGAGCAGTTCTTC. It translates to CASSVWQGIDEQFF.

This chain joins TRBV28 and TRBJ2-5, with a weak D call TRBD2 (5 bases). The CDR3 contains 15 residues. Germline-derived CDR1 and CDR2 are MDHEN and SYDVKM. Trimming cost V 5 bases and J 1 base, with 14 bases left between them. The CDR3 region is CASSLLTGSQETQYF. The CDR3 nucleotides read TGTGCCAGCAGTCTCCTTACGGGGAGCCAAGAGACCCAGTACTTC. Drawing the rest from reference TRBV28 and TRBJ2-5, the complete variable domain is DVKVTQSSRYLVKRTGEKVFLECVQDMDHENMFWYRQDPGLGLRLIYFSYDVKMKEKGDIPEGYSVSREKKERFSLILESASTNQTSMYLCASSLLTGSQETQYFGPGTRLLVL.

The chain combines TRBV2 with TRBJ1-2; D is possibly TRBD1 (6 bases). Germline CDR1 and CDR2: SNHLY and FYNNEI. Trimming took 3 bases from V and 4 from J, leaving 9 bases between them. The CDR3 extends over 13 amino acids. Written as DNA, the CDR3 is TGTGCCAGCAGTGACGGCAGGGGCTATGGCTACACCTTC. Amino acid sequence: CASSDGRGYGYTF.

The chain links TRBV5-1 to TRBJ1-2, with TRBD1 identical over 7 bases. CDR1 and CDR2 from the germline V gene are SGHRS and YFSETQ. The CDR3 runs to 14 residues. V shed 4 bases and J 7 bases; nucleotides not matched to a gene: 10. As DNA, the CDR3 is TGCGCCAGCAGCCCCGGGACAGATCCTTTTGGCTACACCTTC. Translating gives CASSPGTDPFGYTF.